This passage covers 31 T cell receptor beta chains from one sample sequenced in a study of T cells after yellow fever vaccination. TCRdb reprocessed the 5' RACE reads via MiXCR and lists one record per CDR3 protein. Of approximately 300,000 distinct CDR3 sequences in the sample, 6.8% were seen once. Here the sequenced sample was PBMCs, taken approximately 47 days after the first yellow fever vaccination. These receptors came from a young man who received the YFV17D yellow fever vaccine.

The gene calls are TRBV7-2 and TRBJ1-2, with D perhaps TRBD1 (5 bases). The CDR3 length is 14 residues. V was pared by 4 bases and J by 5 bases, with 14 bases between. CDR1 and CDR2 from the germline V gene are SGHTA and FQGNSA. The CDR3 sequence: CASSSYLDSYGYTF. DNA of the CDR3: TGTGCCAGCAGCTCTTACCTAGACAGTTATGGCTACACCTTC.

This chain connects TRBV9 to TRBJ2-1; 7 bases align to TRBD2. The CDR3 sequence is 16 residues long. After removal of 2 bases from V and 1 base from J, the junction contained 6 bases not matched to a gene. The germline gives CDR1 SGDLS, CDR2 YYNGEE. The CDR3 nucleotides are TGTGCCAGCAGCGTTAGCGGGCAAAGGTCCTACAATGAGCAGTTCTTC. This sequence encodes CASSVSGQRSYNEQFF.

A few counts support this clonotype. The rearrangement uses TRBV28 and TRBJ2-7; the match to TRBD1 covers 7 bases. CDR3 length: 13 amino acids. Germline CDR1 is MDHEN and CDR2 is SYDVKM. J lost 6 bases, V lost 2 bases, and 4 bases had no gene match. The CDR3 sequence is CASSLTGDGEQYV. For the CDR3, the DNA is TGTGCCAGCAGTTTAACAGGGGACGGCGAGCAGTACGTC.

This clonotype was seen only a few times. The chain uses TRBV4-2 and TRBJ2-7; D uncertain. In germline, CDR1 is LGHNA, CDR2 YNFKEQ. Trimming pared 0 bases from V and 6 bases from J, leaving 9 bases between. This CDR3 spans 13 amino acids. The CDR3 loop is CASSQEFTGEQYF. The CDR3 DNA reads TGTGCCAGCAGCCAAGAGTTCACGGGCGAGCAGTACTTC.

This clonotype has at least ten counts. V gene TRBV5-1 combines with J gene TRBJ2-5; unclear D gene. From germline, CDR1 is SGHRS and CDR2 YFSETQ. Trimming shortened V by 2 bases and J by 2 bases, and 4 bases separated the two germline ends. CDR3 length equals 12 residues. CDR3 region: CASSFRQETQYF. Written as DNA, the CDR3 is TGCGCCAGCAGCTTCCGACAAGAGACCCAGTACTTC.

This clonotype was seen a handful of times. The chain is built from TRBV5-1 and TRBJ2-1; D is possibly TRBD2 (7 bases). CDR3 length: 15 residues. With 0 bases removed from V and 6 bases from J, the gap between germline ends came to 13 bases. CDR1 and CDR2 from the germline V gene are SGHRS and YFSETQ. This chain's CDR3 is CASSLAWGGRNEQFF. The DNA of the CDR3 is TGCGCCAGCAGCTTGGCCTGGGGGGGCCGCAATGAGCAGTTCTTC. Looking up the rest from reference TRBV5-1 and TRBJ2-1 gives the full variable domain: KAGVTQTPRYLIKTRGQQVTLSCSPISGHRSVSWYQQTPGQGLQFLFEYFSETQRNKGNFPGRFSGRQFSNSRSEMNVSTLELGDSALYLCASSLAWGGRNEQFFGPGTRLTVL.

This rearrangement joins TRBV5-1 to TRBJ2-7; no firm D call. With 5 bases removed from V and 3 bases from J, the gap between germline ends came to 15 bases. The CDR3 length is 14 residues. Per the germline V gene, CDR1 is SGHRS and CDR2 is YFSETQ. In DNA form, the CDR3 reads TGCGCCAGCAGTCCCGCGCCGCCTTGCTACGAGCAGTACTTC. Translating it yields CASSPAPPCYEQYF.

V gene TRBV20-1 combines with J gene TRBJ2-7; D remains ambiguous. The CDR3 length is 12 residues. Trimming took off 5 bases at V and 3 bases at J, with 11 bases between the two ends. Per germline, CDR1 DFQATT and CDR2 SNEGSKA (reference sequence). In nucleotides, the CDR3 is TGCAGTGCTGTAACCGGGCTCTACGAGCAGTACGTC. Translated: CSAVTGLYEQYV.

As for this clonotype: A read error is likely, as this CDR3 ends without the conserved phenylalanine or tryptophan. J is TRBJ2-1 and V is TRBV4-1, with D unclear. Between the trimmed V and J ends, which lost 4 bases and 5 bases, there was a span of 9 bases. The CDR3 has 13 residues. Looked up from germline, CDR1 is MGHRA and CDR2 is YSYEKL. The CDR3, as DNA: TGCGCCAGCAGCCCAGAGATAGACAATGAGCAGTTCTCC. As protein: CASSPEIDNEQFS.

This clonotype was observed many times. This chain joins TRBV12-3 or TRBV12-4 and TRBJ2-5, with TRBD2 matching over 10 bases. The V segment lost 7 bases and the J segment 2 bases; nucleotides outside the gene matches: 7. This CDR3 region has 15 residues. CDR3 loop: CASTLGLAAQETQYF. The CDR3 DNA sequence: TGTGCCAGCACCCTCGGACTAGCGGCACAAGAGACCCAGTACTTC.

Points on this clonotype: A much larger clone is a single base away; this may be a read error. The chain recombines TRBV12-3 or TRBV12-4 with TRBJ1-2; the match to TRBD1 covers 8 bases. The V segment lost 6 bases and the J segment 10 bases; nucleotides outside the gene matches: 13. This CDR3 region has 14 residues. The DNA for the CDR3 is TGTGCCAGCAGCGAACCCCAGGGGGCTCATGACTACACCTTC. Its protein product is CASSEPQGAHDYTF.

V and J are TRBV4-3 and TRBJ1-4, with 8 bases aligning to TRBD1. CDR1 LGHNA and CDR2 YSLEER come from the germline V gene. V lost 4 bases, J lost 14 bases, and 9 bases stayed unmatched. This CDR3 region has 13 residues. CDR3 sequence: CASSRDRPSRLFF. The CDR3 bases are TGCGCCAGCAGCCGGGACAGGCCGTCCCGGCTGTTTTTT.

This clonotype was seen a few times. The rearrangement uses TRBV6-2 or TRBV6-3 and TRBJ2-5, with TRBD2 as a possible D gene (5 bases). V was shortened by 7 bases and J by 4 bases, with 7 bases between the two germline ends. Germline lookup yields CDR1 MNHEY and CDR2 SVGEGT. The CDR3 extends over 11 amino acids. DNA for the CDR3: TGTGCCAGCACCGAGGGAGAGACCCAGTACTTC. It codes for CASTEGETQYF.

V gene TRBV7-8 combines with J gene TRBJ2-1; tentative D call: TRBD2 (6 bases). This CDR3 region has 15 residues. Trimming left V 1 base short and J 7 bases short, with 14 bases between. Germline V lookup: CDR1 SGHVS, CDR2 FQNEAQ. CDR3 amino acids: CASSLEVGGSNEQFF. DNA for the CDR3: TGTGCCAGCAGCTTAGAAGTCGGGGGAAGTAATGAGCAGTTCTTC.

This clonotype was detected ten times or more. The V gene is TRBV5-1, the J gene TRBJ2-5, with D unclear. V was cut by 6 bases and J by 4 bases, with 19 bases left in between. Germline V lookup: CDR1 SGHRS, CDR2 YFSETQ. This CDR3 contains 15 residues. CDR3 nucleotide sequence: TGCGCCAGCACCGAAGGACGCCCGTCGGCAGAGACCCAGTACTTC. This gives the protein CASTEGRPSAETQYF.

In nucleotides, the CDR3 is TGTGCCAGCAGCCAAATCCGTGGGGTAGTGAACACTGAAGCTTTCTTT. Translated: CASSQIRGVVNTEAFF. The chain recombines TRBV3-1 with TRBJ1-1, with D uncertain. The germline V gene encodes CDR1 LGHDT and CDR2 YNNKEL (reference sequence). The CDR3 is made up of 16 amino acids. Trimming removed 2 bases at V and 0 bases at J, with 13 bases between.

This rearrangement joins TRBV5-1 to TRBJ2-5; 9 bases align to TRBD1. V shed 2 bases and J 1 base; nucleotides not matched to a gene: 6. Germline CDR1 and CDR2: SGHRS and YFSETQ. This CDR3 comprises 16 residues. CDR3 sequence: CASSLGQGRVQETQYF. CDR3 nucleotide sequence: TGCGCCAGCAGCTTAGGACAGGGGAGGGTCCAAGAGACCCAGTACTTC.

This clonotype has a handful of counts. This sequence joins TRBV4-3 and TRBJ1-6; unclear D gene. Trimming took 0 bases from V and 10 from J, leaving 19 bases between them. The V gene's germline CDR1 is LGHNA and CDR2 YSLEER. This CDR3 has 17 amino acids. The CDR3 is CASSQDGIVGIGSPLHF. The CDR3 DNA sequence: TGCGCCAGCAGCCAAGATGGGATAGTGGGAATCGGCTCACCCCTCCACTTT.

This clonotype was seen ten or more times. The chain combines TRBV6-1 with TRBJ2-1; perhaps TRBD2 as D (5 bases). V was cut by 7 bases and J by 9 bases, with 10 bases left in between. CDR1 and CDR2 (germline): MNHNS, SASEGT. The CDR3 is 11 residues long. The CDR3: CASMKSGEQFF. The CDR3 DNA follows: TGTGCCAGCATGAAGAGCGGTGAGCAGTTCTTC.

This clonotype was seen more than once but under ten times. V and J are TRBV11-2 and TRBJ1-1; tentative D call: TRBD1 (5 bases). CDR1 SGHAT and CDR2 FQNNGV come from the germline V gene. V was pared by 0 bases and J by 11 bases, with 13 bases between. The CDR3 covers 13 residues. CDR3 region: CASSLEGTLGAFF. The CDR3 coding sequence is TGTGCCAGCAGCTTAGAAGGGACGTTGGGCGCTTTCTTT.

This clonotype was counted at least ten times. This chain links TRBV2 with TRBJ2-7; no clear D. Germline values: CDR1 SNHLY, CDR2 FYNNEI. The CDR3 runs to 16 residues. V was clipped by 3 bases and J by 0 bases, with 15 bases between them. The CDR3 bases are TGTGCCAGCAGTGATAGGTCCTTGTCGCCCTCCTACGAGCAGTACGTC. Protein sequence: CASSDRSLSPSYEQYV.

This clonotype has at least ten counts. This chain links TRBV3-1 with TRBJ2-5, with a weak D call TRBD2 (6 bases). The V gene lost 5 bases and the J gene lost 5 bases, with 12 bases spanning the gap. Germline assignment: CDR1 LGHDT and CDR2 YNNKEL (reference sequence). CDR3 length: 13 residues. CDR3 sequence reads: CASSLNRGETQYF. CDR3 coding DNA: TGTGCCAGCAGCTTAAACCGGGGGGAGACCCAGTACTTC.

This clonotype was seen many times. The V and J genes are TRBV5-4 and TRBJ1-1; TRBD1 aligns across 7 bases. Looked up from germline, CDR1 is SGHNT and CDR2 is YYREEE (reference sequence). Trimming took 4 bases from V and 3 from J; bases not matched to a gene: 12. This CDR3 is 16 amino acids long. The CDR3 sequence is CASSGGGRGADTEAFF. The CDR3, as DNA: TGTGCCAGCAGCGGAGGGGGCCGGGGAGCGGACACTGAAGCTTTCTTT.

This clonotype showed up many times. V gene TRBV12-3 or TRBV12-4 combines with J gene TRBJ2-1; a weak D match, TRBD2 (5 bases). V lost 6 bases and J lost 7, with 10 bases in between. CDR3 length: 12 residues. The CDR3 region has the DNA TGTGCCAGCAGGTTACTAGGTAATGAGCAGTTCTTC. It translates to CASRLLGNEQFF.

The chain joins TRBV20-1 to TRBJ1-1; D remains unclear. Germline CDR1 reads DFQATT; CDR2 reads SNEGSKA (reference sequence). The CDR3 has 10 amino acids. The germline V and J ends were trimmed by 6 bases and 5 bases, with 7 bases remaining between them. The CDR3 DNA sequence: TGCAGTGCCCTTGGGACTGAAGCTTTCTTT. Protein product: CSALGTEAFF.

The rearrangement joins TRBV7-2 to TRBJ2-1; 12 nucleotides match TRBD2. The CDR3 totals 17 residues. From germline, CDR1 is SGHTA and CDR2 FQGNSA. The V segment lost 5 bases and the J segment 2 bases; nucleotides outside the gene matches: 7. CDR3 loop: CASSLRLAGATYNEQFF. The CDR3 nucleotides read TGTGCCAGCAGCCTCCGACTAGCGGGGGCCACCTACAATGAGCAGTTCTTC.

This chain uses TRBV7-3 with TRBJ2-2; the D gene could be TRBD1 or TRBD2 (5 bases each). This CDR3 is 15 amino acids long. Germline values: CDR1 SGHTA, CDR2 FQGTGA. V was shortened by 5 bases and J by 2 bases, with 12 bases between the two germline ends. As DNA, the CDR3 is TGTGCCAGCAGCCCTATGAGGGGAAACACCGGGGAGCTGTTTTTT. Its protein is CASSPMRGNTGELFF.

This clonotype has just a few counts. V and J are TRBV7-9 and TRBJ2-7, with unresolved D. CDR1 is SEHNR and CDR2 is FQNEAQ in the germline V gene (reference sequence). The CDR3 covers 9 residues. The CDR3 bases are TGTGCCAGCAGCGTCGGGCCCGTCGTC. Protein: CASSVGPVV.

This CDR3 reads CSARVPRTSGGSSRSYNEQFF. DNA for the CDR3: TGCAGTGCTAGGGTCCCGCGGACTAGCGGGGGGTCGTCTCGCTCCTACAATGAGCAGTTCTTC. V gene TRBV20-1 combines with J gene TRBJ2-1; 14 bases map to TRBD2. The CDR3 length is 21 residues. Looked up from germline, CDR1 is DFQATT and CDR2 is SNEGSKA (reference sequence). J gave up 0 bases and V 3 bases, and 16 bases lay outside the gene matches.

In this sample, this clonotype turned up a few times. This CDR3 is CASSQDRTGGNEKLFF. The CDR3 coding sequence is TGTGCCAGCAGCCAAGATCGAACGGGGGGTAATGAAAAACTGTTTTTT. The chain couples TRBV4-2 to TRBJ1-4; a weak D match, TRBD1 (5 bases). The CDR3 loop spans 16 amino acids. Germline CDR1 is LGHNA and CDR2 is YNFKEQ. Trimming removed 0 bases at V and 4 bases at J, with 12 bases between.

In this sample, this clonotype turned up many times. The chain carries TRBV7-9 and TRBJ2-7; D remains unclear. V lost 6 bases to trimming and J lost 2 bases, with 11 bases between them. The CDR3 runs to 13 residues. CDR1 and CDR2 (germline): SEHNR, FQNEAQ (reference sequence). The CDR3 spells CASRGSLTYEQYF. CDR3 sequence (DNA): TGTGCCAGCAGGGGGTCCCTTACCTACGAGCAGTACTTC.